Listed below are T cell receptor beta chains from one sample, sequenced in a study of blood T cell repertoires in COVID-19. Sequencing was performed with immunoSEQ multiplex PCR; in TCRdb, only in-frame clones are kept and a portion is missing. Of 250,000 to 300,000 clones detected, around nine tenths appear once; the ten largest clones hold roughly 4.8%. The specimen was peripheral blood. These receptors all come from a man aged 40-49 years with acute or convalescent COVID-19. Both conserved end residues are part of each CDR3. A D gene is named only where the DNA matches it firmly. Not every row has a clone size; where given, it reads once, few, many or a size class.

CDR3aa,CDR3nt,v_gene,j_gene,abundance,d_gene
CASGSGTGDFLRGEKLFF,TGTGCTAGTGGTTCGGGGACAGGAGATTTCTTGAGAGGGGAAAAACTGTTTTTT,TRBV12-5,TRBJ1-4,.,TRBD1
CASSIAGHSNQPQHF,TGTGCCAGTAGTATAGCAGGTCATAGCAATCAGCCCCAGCATTTT,TRBV19,TRBJ1-5,.,.
CASSRGTPSYYEQYF,TGTGCCAGCAGCCGAGGGACTCCTTCCTACTACGAGCAGTACTTC,TRBV3-1/TRBV3-2,TRBJ2-7,few,.
CATQRTGLHFNQPQHF,TGTGCCACCCAAAGGACAGGGTTACATTTCAATCAGCCCCAGCATTTT,TRBV15,TRBJ1-5,once,TRBD1
CASSAGPDQPQHF,TGCGCCAGCAGCGCAGGCCCGGATCAGCCCCAGCATTTT,TRBV5-1,TRBJ1-5,.,.
CASSFDRGSEQYF,TGTGCCAGCAGCTTCGACAGGGGGAGCGAGCAGTACTTC,TRBV11-1,TRBJ2-7,.,TRBD1
CASQGLSNQPQHF,TGTGCCAGCCAGGGGCTGAGCAATCAGCCCCAGCATTTT,TRBV6-5,TRBJ1-5,.,.
CASSQVQGWNEQFF,TGTGCCAGCAGCCAAGTTCAGGGGTGGAATGAGCAGTTCTTC,TRBV3-1/TRBV3-2,TRBJ2-1,few,.
CSAGQGARITGELFF,TGCAGCGCCGGACAGGGGGCGCGTATTACCGGGGAGCTGTTTTTT,TRBV29-1,TRBJ2-2,.,TRBD1
CASSQEGRGTGELFF,TGCGCCAGCAGCCAAGAAGGGAGAGGGACCGGGGAGCTGTTTTTT,TRBV4-1,TRBJ2-2,.,.
CASSAGTGGFGANVLTF,TGTGCCAGCAGCGCCGGGACAGGGGGTTTTGGGGCCAACGTCCTGACTTTC,TRBV9,TRBJ2-6,.,TRBD1
CASSQLAGGMNTEAFF,TGTGCCAGCAGCCAATTGGCGGGGGGTATGAACACTGAAGCTTTCTTT,TRBV3-1/TRBV3-2,TRBJ1-1,.,.
CASEVGTGGLSYGYTF,TGTGCCAGTGAGGTCGGGACAGGGGGATTGAGCTATGGCTACACCTTC,TRBV28,TRBJ1-2,.,TRBD1
CASSNRGRGTEAFF,TGTGCCAGTAGTAACAGGGGTAGAGGCACTGAAGCTTTCTTT,TRBV19,TRBJ1-1,.,TRBD1
CAISQMRTGSGYNEQFF,TGTGCCATCAGTCAGATGAGGACAGGGTCGGGCTACAATGAGCAGTTCTTC,TRBV10-3,TRBJ2-1,.,TRBD1
CASSSTGWILAKNIQYF,TGTGCCAGCAGCTCGACAGGGTGGATACTAGCCAAAAACATTCAGTACTTC,TRBV5-8,TRBJ2-4,.,TRBD1
CASSQSRDRAFF,TGCGCCAGCAGCCAATCCCGGGACAGGGCTTTCTTT,TRBV5-1,TRBJ1-1,few,TRBD1
CASSLNREYGYTF,TGTGCCAGCAGCTTGAACAGGGAATATGGCTACACCTTC,TRBV5-8,TRBJ1-2,.,.
CASSRRGREPQPQHF,TGTGCCAGCAGCCGAAGGGGGAGGGAACCTCAGCCCCAGCATTTT,TRBV6-5,TRBJ1-5,.,.
CASSLDLAGGHEQFF,TGCGCCAGCAGCTTGGATTTAGCGGGGGGGCATGAGCAGTTCTTC,TRBV5-1,TRBJ2-1,.,TRBD2
CASSQRGGPETQYF,TGTGCCAGCAGCCAGCGGGGGGGCCCGGAGACCCAGTACTTC,TRBV3-1/TRBV3-2,TRBJ2-5,.,TRBD2
CASSYKDQGESPLHF,TGTGCCAGCAGTTATAAAGACCAGGGGGAATCACCCCTCCACTTT,TRBV6-6,TRBJ1-6,.,TRBD1
CASSYPGQRTDTQYF,TGTGCCAGCAGCTACCCGGGACAACGCACAGATACGCAGTATTTT,TRBV5-4,TRBJ2-3,.,.
CASSYGGNGYTF,TGTGCCAGCAGTTACGGGGGGAACGGCTACACCTTC,TRBV6-2/TRBV6-3,TRBJ1-2,.,.
CASSQPSAGWSNEKLFF,TGTGCCAGCAGCCAGCCATCGGCGGGTTGGTCTAATGAAAAACTGTTTTTT,TRBV3-1/TRBV3-2,TRBJ1-4,.,.
CASSPGGGGDTEAFF,TGTGCCAGCAGCCCCGGAGGGGGGGGAGACACTGAAGCTTTCTTT,TRBV7-9,TRBJ1-1,.,.
CASSLDRGSYEQYF,TGTGCCAGCAGCTTGGACCGAGGTTCGTACGAGCAGTACTTC,TRBV5-4,TRBJ2-7,.,.
CASSLQGQASYNSPLHF,TGCGCCAGCAGCTTACAGGGCCAAGCCTCCTATAATTCACCCCTCCACTTT,TRBV5-1,TRBJ1-6,.,.
CASSLAETQGEKLFF,TGTGCCAGCAGCTTAGCGGAGACCCAGGGCGAAAAACTGTTTTTT,TRBV7-8,TRBJ1-4,.,.
CASSPYRATQYF,TGTGCCAGCAGTCCCTACAGGGCAACGCAGTATTTT,TRBV28,TRBJ2-3,.,.
CASSYIMTGGVKETQYF,TGTGCCAGCAGCTATATAATGACAGGGGGCGTTAAAGAGACCCAGTACTTC,TRBV5-6,TRBJ2-5,.,TRBD1
CASSLDFSVEVTDTQYF,TGCGCCAGCAGCTTGGATTTTTCGGTCGAAGTCACAGATACGCAGTATTTT,TRBV5-1,TRBJ2-3,.,.
CASSAVAGGPIYEQFF,TGTGCCAGCAGCGCCGTAGCGGGGGGGCCAATATATGAGCAGTTCTTC,TRBV7-8,TRBJ2-1,.,TRBD2
CASSLRGGGGPNTGELFF,TGTGCCAGCAGCTTGCGTGGGGGCGGGGGCCCGAACACCGGGGAGCTGTTTTTT,TRBV7-3,TRBJ2-2,.,.
CAWATGPPYEQYF,TGTGCCTGGGCGACAGGGCCCCCGTACGAGCAGTACTTC,TRBV30,TRBJ2-7,.,TRBD1
CAWSASYGYTF,TGTGCCTGGAGTGCTTCCTATGGCTACACCTTC,TRBV30,TRBJ1-2,.,.
CASSREIQGQKFF,TGTGCCAGCAGCCGTGAGATCCAAGGACAGAAGTTCTTC,TRBV6-5,TRBJ2-1,.,.
CASSLAHKGTARKEKLFF,TGTGCCAGCAGCTTGGCTCATAAGGGGACAGCAAGAAAGGAAAAACTGTTTTTT,TRBV5-8,TRBJ1-4,.,TRBD1
CASSLKWGDYNEQFF,TGTGCCAGCAGCTTAAAATGGGGGGACTACAATGAGCAGTTCTTC,TRBV7-6,TRBJ2-1,once,.
CAWSLSGTGALGNYGYTF,TGTGCCTGGAGCCTTTCCGGGACAGGGGCGTTGGGTAACTATGGCTACACCTTC,TRBV30,TRBJ1-2,.,TRBD1
CASSPTGNHSPLHF,TGTGCCAGCAGCCCAACAGGGAACCATTCACCCCTCCACTTT,TRBV11-1,TRBJ1-6,few,.
CASSPGQKRGYTF,TGTGCCAGCAGCCCCGGACAGAAGCGTGGCTACACCTTC,TRBV7-2,TRBJ1-2,once,.
CASSPLAGGAADTQYF,TGTGCCAGCAGCCCCCTCGCTGGGGGGGCTGCAGATACGCAGTATTTT,TRBV3-1/TRBV3-2,TRBJ2-3,.,.
CASSPDSLNTEAFF,TGCGCCAGCAGTCCGGACAGTTTGAACACTGAAGCTTTCTTT,TRBV5-1,TRBJ1-1,.,.
CATSRRQGTYEQYF,TGTGCCACCAGCCGAAGGCAGGGAACCTACGAGCAGTACTTC,TRBV15,TRBJ2-7,.,.
CASSEFPGEGGNTEAFF,TGTGCCAGCAGTGAATTTCCCGGGGAGGGGGGGAACACTGAAGCTTTCTTT,TRBV6-1,TRBJ1-1,.,.
CASSITGPSSPLHF,TGTGCCAGCAGTATTACAGGCCCCTCATCACCCCTCCACTTT,TRBV6-5,TRBJ1-6,few,.
CATSRDAGSERDYEQYF,TGTGCCACCAGCAGAGATGCTGGCAGCGAGAGAGACTACGAGCAGTACTTC,TRBV15,TRBJ2-7,once,.
CATSKTGSSEAFF,TGTGCCACCAGCAAAACAGGGAGCTCTGAAGCTTTCTTT,TRBV24-1,TRBJ1-1,.,.
CASKFRVGAFF,TGTGCCAGCAAATTCAGGGTTGGGGCTTTCTTT,TRBV2,TRBJ1-1,.,.
CASKKQAEGSPLHF,TGTGCCAGCAAGAAACAGGCTGAAGGTTCACCCCTCCACTTT,TRBV19,TRBJ1-6,.,.
CASSLILNSPLHF,TGTGCCAGCAGCCTTATCCTGAATTCACCCCTCCACTTT,TRBV7-3,TRBJ1-6,.,.
CATSRDSGEQYF,TGTGCCACCAGCAGAGATTCGGGCGAGCAGTACTTC,TRBV15,TRBJ2-7,.,.
CASSPSTVESPLHF,TGCGCCAGCAGCCCATCGACAGTGGAATCACCCCTCCACTTT,TRBV5-1,TRBJ1-6,.,.
CASRGTGSLNPPLHF,TGTGCCAGCAGAGGAACAGGCTCCCTGAATCCACCCCTCCACTTT,TRBV6-5,TRBJ1-6,.,.